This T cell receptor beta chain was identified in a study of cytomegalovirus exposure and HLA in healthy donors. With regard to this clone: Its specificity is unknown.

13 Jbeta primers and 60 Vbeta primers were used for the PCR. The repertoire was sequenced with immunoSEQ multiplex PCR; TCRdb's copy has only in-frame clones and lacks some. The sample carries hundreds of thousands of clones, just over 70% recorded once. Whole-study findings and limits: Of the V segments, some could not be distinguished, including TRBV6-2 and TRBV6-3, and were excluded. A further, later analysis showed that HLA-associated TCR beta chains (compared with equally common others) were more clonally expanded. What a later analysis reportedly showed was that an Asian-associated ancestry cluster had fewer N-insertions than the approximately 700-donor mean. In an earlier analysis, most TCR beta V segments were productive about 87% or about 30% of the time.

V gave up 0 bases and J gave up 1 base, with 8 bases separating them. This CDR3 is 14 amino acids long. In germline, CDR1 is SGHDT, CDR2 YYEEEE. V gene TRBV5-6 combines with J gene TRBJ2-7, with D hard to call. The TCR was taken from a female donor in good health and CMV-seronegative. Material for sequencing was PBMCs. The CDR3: CASSLAFGSYEQYF. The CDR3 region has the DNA TGTGCCAGCAGCTTGGCATTCGGTTCCTACGAGCAGTACTTC. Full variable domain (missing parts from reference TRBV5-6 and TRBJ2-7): DAGVTQSPTHLIKTRGQQVTLRCSPKSGHDTVSWYQQALGQGPQFIFQYYEEEERQRGNFPDRFSGHQFPNYSSELNVNALLLGDSALYLCASSLAFGSYEQYFGPGTRLTVT.